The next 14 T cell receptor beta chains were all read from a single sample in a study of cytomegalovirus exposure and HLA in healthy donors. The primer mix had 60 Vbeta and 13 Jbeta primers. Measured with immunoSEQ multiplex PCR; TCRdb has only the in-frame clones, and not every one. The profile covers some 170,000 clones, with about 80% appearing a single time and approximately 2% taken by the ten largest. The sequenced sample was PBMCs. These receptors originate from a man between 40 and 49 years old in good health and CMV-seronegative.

The CDR3 bases are TGTGCCAGTAATTTACCGGGACAGGGGTTAAACATTCAGTACTTC. Its translation is CASNLPGQGLNIQYF. The chain uses TRBV19 and TRBJ2-4, with 10 bases aligning to TRBD1. The CDR3 runs to 15 residues. CDR1 and CDR2 (germline): LNHDA, SQIVND (reference sequence). J was trimmed by 6 bases and V by 7 bases; bases with no gene match: 9.

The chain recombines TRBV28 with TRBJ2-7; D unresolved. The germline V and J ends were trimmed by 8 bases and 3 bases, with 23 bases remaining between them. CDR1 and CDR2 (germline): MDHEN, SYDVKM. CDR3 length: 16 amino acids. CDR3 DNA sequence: TGTGCCAGCCACCCGGTCGGTGTTCAAATGAGCTACGAGCAGTACTTC. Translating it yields CASHPVGVQMSYEQYF.

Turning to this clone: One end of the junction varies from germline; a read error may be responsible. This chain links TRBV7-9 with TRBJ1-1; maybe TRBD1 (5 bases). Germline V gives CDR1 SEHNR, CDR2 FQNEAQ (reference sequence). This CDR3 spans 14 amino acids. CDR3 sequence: CSSRTPGRDTEAFF. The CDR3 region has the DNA TGTTCCAGCAGGACACCTGGGCGGGACACTGAAGCTTTCTTT.

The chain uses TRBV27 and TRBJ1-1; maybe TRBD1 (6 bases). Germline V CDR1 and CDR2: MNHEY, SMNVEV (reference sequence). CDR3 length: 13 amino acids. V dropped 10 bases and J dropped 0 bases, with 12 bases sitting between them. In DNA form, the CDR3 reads TGTGCCATCTCACAGGGCCTGAACACTGAAGCTTTCTTT. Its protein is CAISQGLNTEAFF.

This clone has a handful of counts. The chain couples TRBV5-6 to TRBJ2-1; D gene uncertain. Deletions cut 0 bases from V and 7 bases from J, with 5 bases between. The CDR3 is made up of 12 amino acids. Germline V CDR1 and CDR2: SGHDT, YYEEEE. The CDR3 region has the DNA TGTGCCAGCAGCTTGGGGCCTAATGAGCAGTTCTTC. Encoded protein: CASSLGPNEQFF. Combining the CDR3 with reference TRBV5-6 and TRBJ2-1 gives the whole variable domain DAGVTQSPTHLIKTRGQQVTLRCSPKSGHDTVSWYQQALGQGPQFIFQYYEEEERQRGNFPDRFSGHQFPNYSSELNVNALLLGDSALYLCASSLGPNEQFFGPGTRLTVL.

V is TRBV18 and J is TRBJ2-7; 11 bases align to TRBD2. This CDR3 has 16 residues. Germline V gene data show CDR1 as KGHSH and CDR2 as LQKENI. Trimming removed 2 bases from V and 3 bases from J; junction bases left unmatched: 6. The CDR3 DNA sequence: TGTGCCAGCTCACCAAACCGACTAGCGGGGCACTACGAGCAGTACTTC. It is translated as CASSPNRLAGHYEQYF.

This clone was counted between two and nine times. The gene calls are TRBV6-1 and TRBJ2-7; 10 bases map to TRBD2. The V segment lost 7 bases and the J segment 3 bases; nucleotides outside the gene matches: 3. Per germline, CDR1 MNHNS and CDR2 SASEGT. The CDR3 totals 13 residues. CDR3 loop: CASKASGSYEQYF. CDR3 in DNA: TGTGCCAGCAAGGCTAGCGGGAGCTACGAGCAGTACTTC.

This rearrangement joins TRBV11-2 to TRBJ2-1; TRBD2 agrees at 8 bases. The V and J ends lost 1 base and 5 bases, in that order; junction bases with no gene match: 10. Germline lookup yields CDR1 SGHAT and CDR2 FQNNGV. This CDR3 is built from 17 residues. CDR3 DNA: TGTGCCAGCAGCTTAGTGGGCGGGAGGACCCAAAACAATGAGCAGTTCTTC. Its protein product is CASSLVGGRTQNNEQFF.

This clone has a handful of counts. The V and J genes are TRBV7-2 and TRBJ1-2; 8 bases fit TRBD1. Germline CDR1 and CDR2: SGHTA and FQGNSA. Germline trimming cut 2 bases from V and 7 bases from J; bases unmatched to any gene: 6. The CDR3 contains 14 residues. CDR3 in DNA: TGTGCCAGCAGCTTACAGACAGGGGTTCTTGGCTACACCTTC. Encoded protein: CASSLQTGVLGYTF.

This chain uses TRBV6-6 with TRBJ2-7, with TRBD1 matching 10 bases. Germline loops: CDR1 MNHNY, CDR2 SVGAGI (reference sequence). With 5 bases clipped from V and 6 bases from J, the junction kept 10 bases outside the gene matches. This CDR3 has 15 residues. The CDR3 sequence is CASSSRDRGPPEQYF. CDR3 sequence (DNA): TGTGCCAGCAGTAGCCGGGACAGGGGTCCCCCCGAGCAGTACTTC.

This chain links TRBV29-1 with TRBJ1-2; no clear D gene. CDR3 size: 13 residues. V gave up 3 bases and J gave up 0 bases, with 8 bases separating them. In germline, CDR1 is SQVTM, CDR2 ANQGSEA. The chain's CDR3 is CSVEPYTNYGYTF. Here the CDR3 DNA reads TGCAGCGTTGAGCCCTATACTAACTATGGCTACACCTTC.

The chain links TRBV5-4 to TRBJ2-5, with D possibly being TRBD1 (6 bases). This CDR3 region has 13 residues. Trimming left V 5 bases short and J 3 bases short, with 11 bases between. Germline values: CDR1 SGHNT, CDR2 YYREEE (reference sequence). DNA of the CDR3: TGTGCCAGCAGATTACAGGGTAAAGAGACCCAGTACTTC. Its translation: CASRLQGKETQYF.

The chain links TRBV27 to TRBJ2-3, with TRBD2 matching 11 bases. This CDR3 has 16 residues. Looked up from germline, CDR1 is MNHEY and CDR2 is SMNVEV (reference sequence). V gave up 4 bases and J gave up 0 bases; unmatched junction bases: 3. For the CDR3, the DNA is TGTGCCAGCAGTTCCCGGACTAGCGGGAGCACAGATACGCAGTATTTT. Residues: CASSSRTSGSTDTQYF.

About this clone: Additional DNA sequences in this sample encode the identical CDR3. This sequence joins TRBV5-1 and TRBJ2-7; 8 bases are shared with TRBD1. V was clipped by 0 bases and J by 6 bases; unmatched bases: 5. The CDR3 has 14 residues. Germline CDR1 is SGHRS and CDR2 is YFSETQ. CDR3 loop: CASSLVGQGGEQYF. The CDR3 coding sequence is TGCGCCAGCAGCTTGGTTGGACAGGGCGGCGAGCAGTACTTC.